The 20 T cell receptor beta chains given below trace back to one sample, sequenced in a study of shared clonotypes between healthy human individuals. Repertoires were generated with immunoSEQ multiplex PCR, while TCRdb's copy carries only in-frame clones and drops some. The data show about 1.5 million clones, roughly 95% seen once. The sequenced sample consisted of naive CD4+ T cells sorted from blood. Subset given: CD45RA+ positively selected. These receptors came from a man aged 30 to 45 in good health.

Points on this clone: Other DNA sequences of this sample code for an identical CDR3. The CDR3 here is CASSLLDTQYF. CDR3 coding DNA: TGTGCCAGCAGCTTGTTGGATACGCAGTATTTT. The chain carries TRBV5-4 and TRBJ2-3, with D unclear. V was trimmed by 1 base and J by 6 bases, leaving 3 bases between them. The CDR3 has 11 amino acids. Germline assignment: CDR1 SGHNT and CDR2 YYREEE (reference sequence).

The chain carries TRBV11-3 and TRBJ2-1, with TRBD1 identical over 7 bases. Looked up from germline, CDR1 is SGHNT and CDR2 is YENEEA. The CDR3 loop spans 13 amino acids. V lost 6 bases and J lost 6; bases outside the gene matches: 5. The CDR3 spells CASSPTGFNEQFF. Written as DNA, the CDR3 is TGTGCCAGCAGTCCGACAGGGTTCAATGAGCAGTTCTTC.

The chain has TRBV6-1 and TRBJ1-5; D unresolved. CDR1 and CDR2 (germline): MNHNS, SASEGT. V was clipped by 4 bases and J by 3 bases, with 10 bases between them. There are 14 residues in the CDR3. The DNA for the CDR3 is TGTGCCAGCAGTGGGGCCTCTCACAATCAGCCCCAGCATTTT. It is translated as CASSGASHNQPQHF.

V is TRBV5-4 and J is TRBJ1-3; 7 bases agree with TRBD1. The CDR3 spans 16 residues. Per the germline V gene, CDR1 is SGHNT and CDR2 is YYREEE (reference sequence). V gave up 4 bases and J gave up 2 bases; unmatched junction bases: 9. CDR3 residues: CASSTRQGIAGNTIYF. DNA for the CDR3: TGTGCCAGCAGCACCCGACAGGGAATCGCTGGAAACACCATATATTTT.

V usage is TRBV18 and J usage is TRBJ2-1; D is unresolved. There are 15 residues in the CDR3. Germline CDR1 and CDR2: KGHSH and LQKENI. V was shortened by 5 bases and J by 0 bases, with 11 bases between the two germline ends. The CDR3 spells CASSAIRSSYNEQFF. The CDR3 DNA reads TGTGCCAGCTCAGCTATCCGAAGCTCCTACAATGAGCAGTTCTTC.

The chain combines TRBV28 with TRBJ2-5; perhaps TRBD2 as D (6 bases). There are 14 residues in the CDR3. Trimming took off 2 bases at V and 2 bases at J, with 9 bases between the two ends. Germline assignment: CDR1 MDHEN and CDR2 SYDVKM. CDR3 loop: CASSLPGLQETQYF. The CDR3 nucleotides are TGTGCCAGCAGTTTACCCGGACTACAAGAGACCCAGTACTTC.

The J gene is TRBJ2-3, the V gene TRBV7-9; D gene ambiguous. The CDR3 extends over 14 amino acids. The germline CDR1 and CDR2 sequences are SEHNR and FQNEAQ (reference sequence). Trimming took 4 bases from V and 7 from J, leaving 15 bases between them. The CDR3 DNA is TGTGCCAGCAGCTCTGGCCAGGCGATCTATACGCAGTATTTT. Translating it yields CASSSGQAIYTQYF. Complete variable domain (other parts from reference TRBV7-9 and TRBJ2-3): DTGVSQNPRHKITKRGQNVTFRCDPISEHNRLYWYRQTLGQGPEFLTYFQNEAQLEKSRLLSDRFSAERPKGSFSTLEIQRTEQGDSAMYLCASSSGQAIYTQYFGPGTRLTVL.

V usage is TRBV7-9 and J usage is TRBJ2-1, with D perhaps given as TRBD1 or TRBD2 (5 bases each). The CDR3 is 14 residues long. Looked up from germline, CDR1 is SEHNR and CDR2 is FQNEAQ (reference sequence). Trimming cost V 5 bases and J 3 bases, with 11 bases left between them. CDR3 loop: CASSIRDGYNEQFF. The CDR3 region has the DNA TGTGCCAGCAGCATTCGGGACGGCTACAATGAGCAGTTCTTC.

The rearrangement links TRBV4-1 to TRBJ2-1; D is uncertain. CDR1 and CDR2 from the germline V gene are MGHRA and YSYEKL. V shed 1 base and J shed 9 bases, with 13 bases lying between them. The CDR3 loop spans 14 amino acids. CDR3 nucleotides: TGCGCCAGCAGCCAAGCGGGCTTTTTAAGTGAGCAGTTCTTC. Amino acids: CASSQAGFLSEQFF.

The chain carries TRBV29-1 and TRBJ2-2; TRBD1 matches 10 bases. The CDR3 has 14 amino acids. CDR1 is SQVTM and CDR2 is ANQGSEA in the germline V gene. Trimming took 7 bases from V and 0 from J; bases not matched to a gene: 2. The CDR3 spells CSGGQGANTGELFF. In DNA, the CDR3 is TGCAGCGGCGGACAGGGGGCGAACACCGGGGAGCTGTTTTTT.

The rearrangement links TRBV11-2 to TRBJ2-3, with TRBD2 matching over 7 bases. The V and J ends lost 4 bases and 2 bases, in that order; junction bases with no gene match: 9. The CDR3 loop spans 16 amino acids. Germline CDR1 is SGHAT and CDR2 is FQNNGV. Here the CDR3 DNA reads TGTGCCAGCAGCTCAGTCCGGGGGAGGGTCACAGATACGCAGTATTTT. It specifies CASSSVRGRVTDTQYF.

The V and J genes are TRBV11-3 and TRBJ2-7; 7 bases fit TRBD1. This CDR3 has 14 residues. CDR1 and CDR2 from the germline V gene are SGHNT and YENEEA. Trimming took 6 bases from V and 7 from J; bases not matched to a gene: 12. CDR3 coding DNA: TGTGCCAGCAGTCACGAGGACAGGTCGGGAGAGCAGTACTTC. Its translation: CASSHEDRSGEQYF.

The table lists this clone with a count of one. V is TRBV28 and J is TRBJ1-1; tentatively, D is TRBD1 (6 bases). V was trimmed by 10 bases and J by 5 bases, leaving 17 bases between them. Germline loops: CDR1 MDHEN, CDR2 SYDVKM. CDR3 length: 13 amino acids. The CDR3 DNA reads TGTGCCACCAATGGGGGGGCGACTACTGAAGCTTTCTTT. Protein sequence: CATNGGATTEAFF. Using reference TRBV28 and TRBJ1-1 for the parts outside the CDR3, the full variable domain is DVKVTQSSRYLVKRTGEKVFLECVQDMDHENMFWYRQDPGLGLRLIYFSYDVKMKEKGDIPEGYSVSREKKERFSLILESASTNQTSMYLCATNGGATTEAFFGQGTRLTVV.

The V call is TRBV5-4, the J call TRBJ1-2; 7 bases are shared with TRBD1. V lost 1 base, J lost 9 bases, and 6 bases stayed unmatched. From germline, CDR1 is SGHNT and CDR2 YYREEE (reference sequence). The CDR3 extends over 13 amino acids. This CDR3 is CASSLPDRTSYTF. CDR3 sequence (DNA): TGTGCCAGCAGCTTGCCGGACAGGACGAGCTACACCTTC.

On this clone itself: This sample includes further DNA sequences coding for the same CDR3. The rearrangement uses TRBV19 and TRBJ2-7; D ambiguous. CDR1 and CDR2 (germline): LNHDA, SQIVND (reference sequence). The CDR3 consists of 12 residues. V lost 5 bases and J lost 1, with 6 bases in between. The CDR3 loop reads CASSPPSYEQYF. The CDR3 DNA sequence: TGTGCCAGTAGTCCCCCTTCCTACGAGCAGTACTTC.

The chain recombines TRBV18 with TRBJ1-1; TRBD1 matches at 7 bases. The V gene end was trimmed by 2 bases and the J gene end by 1 base; junction bases not matched to a gene: 1. This CDR3 is built from 14 residues. Germline V gene data show CDR1 as KGHSH and CDR2 as LQKENI. Written as DNA, the CDR3 is TGTGCCAGCTCACCAGGGGACAGGAACACTGAAGCTTTCTTT. The encoded protein is CASSPGDRNTEAFF.

V and J are TRBV27 and TRBJ2-6; D unresolved. Trimming removed 4 bases at V and 0 bases at J, with 16 bases between. Germline V gene data show CDR1 as MNHEY and CDR2 as SMNVEV (reference sequence). The CDR3 consists of 18 residues. DNA for the CDR3: TGTGCCAGCAGTTCTCCTGCGCGCCTTCCCTCTGGGGCCAACGTCCTGACTTTC. This encodes CASSSPARLPSGANVLTF.

The chain has TRBV9 and TRBJ2-1; TRBD1 matches at 11 bases. There are 16 residues in the CDR3. Germline-derived CDR1 and CDR2 are SGDLS and YYNGEE. Trimming cost V 3 bases and J 4 bases; bases outside gene matches: 6. This CDR3 is CASSASGTGGYNEQFF. CDR3 nucleotide sequence: TGTGCCAGCAGCGCCTCCGGGACAGGGGGATACAATGAGCAGTTCTTC.

The rearrangement uses TRBV7-6 and TRBJ2-7; TRBD1 is a possible D gene (5 bases). Looked up from germline, CDR1 is SGHVS and CDR2 is FNYEAQ. The V and J ends lost 1 base and 4 bases respectively, with 8 bases between them. The CDR3 consists of 13 residues. CDR3 region: CASSLDKGYEQYF. DNA for the CDR3: TGTGCCAGCAGCTTAGATAAGGGGTACGAGCAGTACTTC.

The chain has TRBV2 and TRBJ1-4, with D maybe TRBD1 (6 bases). The V gene's germline CDR1 is SNHLY and CDR2 FYNNEI. The CDR3 has 15 residues. The V end was cut by 5 bases, the J end by 5 bases, with 15 bases between. This CDR3 reads CASSKLAGVNEKLFF. CDR3 sequence (DNA): TGTGCCAGCAGTAAATTAGCAGGGGTAAATGAAAAACTGTTTTTT.